One sample yielded the 2 T cell receptor beta chains listed below, sequenced in a study of identifying expanded T cells in peripheral blood. Some clones are missing from TCRdb's copy, which holds only in-frame ones; the method was immunoSEQ multiplex PCR. This table has about 85,000 clones, 88% appearing once. Sequencing used blood. These receptors originate from a person aged 18 to 69 in good health.

A single count supports this clone. The V gene is TRBV6-5, the J gene TRBJ1-5, with 7 nucleotides matching TRBD1. This CDR3 has 15 residues. Trimming removed 5 bases from V and 2 bases from J; junction bases left unmatched: 6. Germline values: CDR1 MNHEY, CDR2 SVGAGI. CDR3 DNA sequence: TGTGCCAGCAGTCTACTCAGGGGGGGCAATCAGCCCCAGCATTTT. Amino acids: CASSLLRGGNQPQHF.

CDR3 sequence: CASGQGGTEAFF. The CDR3 DNA sequence: TGTGCCAGCGGCCAGGGGGGCACTGAAGCTTTCTTT. The genes are TRBV28 and TRBJ1-1; TRBD1 agrees at 7 bases. Per germline, CDR1 MDHEN and CDR2 SYDVKM. The CDR3 length is 12 residues. V gave up 8 bases and J gave up 4 bases; unmatched junction bases: 4.